This T cell receptor (beta chain) appears in the sequencing data of a study of CD8 T cell repertoires and HIV-1 epitope variants. Study context: Separate wells received one of Twenty-five Gag or Nef variant peptides. Controls were a CMV, EBV and flu pool, Ebola AY9, and no peptide. General study results and limits: Beta chains alone show antigen proliferation, not cytokine profile or function.

Notes on this clone: Antigen unknown.

This CDR3 is built from 17 residues. V lost 0 bases and J 0 bases, leaving 15 bases between the germline ends. CDR1 and CDR2 from the germline V gene are SGHDT and YYEEEE. Measured with immunoSEQ multiplex PCR; TCRdb has only the in-frame clones, and not every one. Of around 4,600 clones in the sample, over 55% were seen once. This chain uses TRBV5-6 with TRBJ1-1, with D unclear. The sequenced sample was cultured CD8+ T cells derived from PBMCs. The TCR was taken from a male donor with HIV. Here the CDR3 reads CASSLGGFSLMNTEAFF. CDR3 coding DNA: TGTGCCAGCAGCTTGGGCGGATTCTCTTTAATGAACACTGAAGCTTTCTTT.